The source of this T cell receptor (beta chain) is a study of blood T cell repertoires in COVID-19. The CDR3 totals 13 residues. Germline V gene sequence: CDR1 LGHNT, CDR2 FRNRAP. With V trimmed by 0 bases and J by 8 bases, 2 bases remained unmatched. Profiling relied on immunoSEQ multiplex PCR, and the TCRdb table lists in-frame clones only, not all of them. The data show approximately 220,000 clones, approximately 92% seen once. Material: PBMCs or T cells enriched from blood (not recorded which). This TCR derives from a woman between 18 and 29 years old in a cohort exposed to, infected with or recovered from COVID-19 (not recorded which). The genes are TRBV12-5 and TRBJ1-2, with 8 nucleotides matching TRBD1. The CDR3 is CASGLVTGDGYTF. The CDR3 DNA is TGTGCTAGTGGTTTGGTGACAGGGGACGGCTACACCTTC.